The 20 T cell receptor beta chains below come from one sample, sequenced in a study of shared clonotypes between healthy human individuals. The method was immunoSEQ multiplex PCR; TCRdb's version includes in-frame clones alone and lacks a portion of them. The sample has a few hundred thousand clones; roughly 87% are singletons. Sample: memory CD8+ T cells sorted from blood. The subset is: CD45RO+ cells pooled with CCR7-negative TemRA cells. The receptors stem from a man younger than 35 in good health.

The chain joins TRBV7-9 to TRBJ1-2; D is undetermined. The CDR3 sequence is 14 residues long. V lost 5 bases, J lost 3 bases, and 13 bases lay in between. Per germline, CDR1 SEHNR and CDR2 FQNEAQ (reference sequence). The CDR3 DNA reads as TGTGCCAGCAGCACAACCGACGGGGACTATGGCTACACCTTC. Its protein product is CASSTTDGDYGYTF.

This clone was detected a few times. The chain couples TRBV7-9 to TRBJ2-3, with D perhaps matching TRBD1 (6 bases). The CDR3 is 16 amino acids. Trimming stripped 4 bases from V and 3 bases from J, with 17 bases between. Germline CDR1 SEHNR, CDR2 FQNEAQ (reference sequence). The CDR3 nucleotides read TGTGCCAGCAGCTCCCGCGTTGACAGGCAGACAGATACGCAGTATTTT. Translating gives CASSSRVDRQTDTQYF.

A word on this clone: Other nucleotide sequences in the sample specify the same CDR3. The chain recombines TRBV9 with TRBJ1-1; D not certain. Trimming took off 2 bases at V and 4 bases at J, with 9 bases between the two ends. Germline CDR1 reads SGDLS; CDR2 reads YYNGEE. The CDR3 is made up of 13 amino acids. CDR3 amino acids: CASSVEGGTEAFF. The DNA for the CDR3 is TGTGCCAGCAGCGTTGAGGGTGGCACTGAAGCTTTCTTT.

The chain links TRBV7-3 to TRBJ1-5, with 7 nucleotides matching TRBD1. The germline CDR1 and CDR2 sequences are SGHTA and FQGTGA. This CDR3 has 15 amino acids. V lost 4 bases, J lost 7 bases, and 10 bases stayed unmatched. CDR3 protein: CASSSDRTGPQPQHF. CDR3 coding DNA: TGTGCCAGCAGCTCGGACAGGACGGGGCCCCAGCCCCAGCATTTT.

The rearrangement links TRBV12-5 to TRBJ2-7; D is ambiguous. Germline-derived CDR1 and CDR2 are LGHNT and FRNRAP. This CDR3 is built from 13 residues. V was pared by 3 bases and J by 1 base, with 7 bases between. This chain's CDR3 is CASGLAGSYEQYF. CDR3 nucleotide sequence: TGTGCTAGTGGTTTAGCAGGATCCTACGAGCAGTACTTC.

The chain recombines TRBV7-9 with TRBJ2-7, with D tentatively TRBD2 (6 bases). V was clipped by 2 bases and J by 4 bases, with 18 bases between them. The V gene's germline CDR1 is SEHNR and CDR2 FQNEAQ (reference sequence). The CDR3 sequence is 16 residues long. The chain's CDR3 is CASSLYRRDSKYEQYF. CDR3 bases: TGTGCCAGCAGCTTATACCGGCGGGATAGTAAGTACGAGCAGTACTTC. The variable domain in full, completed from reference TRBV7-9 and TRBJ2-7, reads DTGVSQNPRHKITKRGQNVTFRCDPISEHNRLYWYRQTLGQGPEFLTYFQNEAQLEKSRLLSDRFSAERPKGSFSTLEIQRTEQGDSAMYLCASSLYRRDSKYEQYFGPGTRLTVT.

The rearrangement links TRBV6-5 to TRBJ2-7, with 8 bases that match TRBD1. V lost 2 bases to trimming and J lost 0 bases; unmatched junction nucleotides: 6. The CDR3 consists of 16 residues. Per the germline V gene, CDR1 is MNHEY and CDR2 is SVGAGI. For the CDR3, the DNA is TGTGCCAGCAGTTACCACGGGACAGGCCTCTCCTACGAGCAGTACTTC. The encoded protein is CASSYHGTGLSYEQYF.

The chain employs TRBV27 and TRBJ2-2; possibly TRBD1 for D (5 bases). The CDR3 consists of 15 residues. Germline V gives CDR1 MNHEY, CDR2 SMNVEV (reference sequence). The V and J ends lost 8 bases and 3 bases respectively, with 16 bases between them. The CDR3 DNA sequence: TGTGCCAGCGCTGAAAAAGTAGGGGACACCGGGGAGCTGTTTTTT. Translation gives CASAEKVGDTGELFF.

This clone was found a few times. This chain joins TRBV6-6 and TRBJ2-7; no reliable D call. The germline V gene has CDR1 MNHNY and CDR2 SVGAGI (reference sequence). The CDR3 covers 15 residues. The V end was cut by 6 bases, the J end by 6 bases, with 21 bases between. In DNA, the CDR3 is TGTGCCAGCAGCCTGACATCCCCCTATTATGGCGAGCAGTACTTC. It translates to CASSLTSPYYGEQYF.

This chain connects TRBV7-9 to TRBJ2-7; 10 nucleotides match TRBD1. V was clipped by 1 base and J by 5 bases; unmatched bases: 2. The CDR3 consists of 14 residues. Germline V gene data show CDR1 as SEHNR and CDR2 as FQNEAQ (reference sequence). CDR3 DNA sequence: TGTGCCAGCAGCTTAGGTGGGACAGGGGACGAGCAGTACTTC. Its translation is CASSLGGTGDEQYF.

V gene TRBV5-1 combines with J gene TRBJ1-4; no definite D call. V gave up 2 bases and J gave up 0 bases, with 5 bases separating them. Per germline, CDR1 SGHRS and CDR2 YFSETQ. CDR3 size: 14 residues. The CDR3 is CASSFRATNEKLFF. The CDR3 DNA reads TGCGCCAGCAGCTTTCGGGCAACTAATGAAAAACTGTTTTTT.

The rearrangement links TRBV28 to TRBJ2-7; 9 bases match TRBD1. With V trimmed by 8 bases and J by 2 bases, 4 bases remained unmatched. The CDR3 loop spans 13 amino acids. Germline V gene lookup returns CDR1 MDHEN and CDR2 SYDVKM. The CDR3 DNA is TGTGCCAGCGGGACAGGGCTGACCTACGAGCAGTACTTC. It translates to CASGTGLTYEQYF.

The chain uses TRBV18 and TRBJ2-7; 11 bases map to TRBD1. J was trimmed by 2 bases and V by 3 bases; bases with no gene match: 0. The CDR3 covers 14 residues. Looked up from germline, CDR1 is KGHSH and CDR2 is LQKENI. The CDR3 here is CASSPDRGPYEQYF. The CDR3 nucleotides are TGTGCCAGCTCACCGGACAGGGGGCCCTACGAGCAGTACTTC.

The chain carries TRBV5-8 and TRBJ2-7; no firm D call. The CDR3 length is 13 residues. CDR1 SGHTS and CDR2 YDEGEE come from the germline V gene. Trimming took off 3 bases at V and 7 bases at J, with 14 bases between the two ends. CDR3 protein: CASSSPGFSEQYF. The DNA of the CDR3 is TGTGCCAGCAGCTCCCCCGGGTTCTCTGAGCAGTACTTC.

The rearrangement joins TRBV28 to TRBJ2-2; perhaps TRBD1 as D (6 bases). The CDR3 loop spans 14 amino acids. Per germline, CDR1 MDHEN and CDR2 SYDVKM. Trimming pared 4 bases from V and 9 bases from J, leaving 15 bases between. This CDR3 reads CASSSYRVVRELFF. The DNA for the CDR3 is TGTGCCAGCAGTTCTTACAGGGTAGTTAGGGAGCTGTTTTTT.

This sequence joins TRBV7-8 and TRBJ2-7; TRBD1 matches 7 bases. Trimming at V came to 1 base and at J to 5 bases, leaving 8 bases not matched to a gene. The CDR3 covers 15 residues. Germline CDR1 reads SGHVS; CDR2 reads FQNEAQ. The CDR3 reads CASSLDVGGINEQYF. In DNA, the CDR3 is TGTGCCAGCAGCTTAGATGTAGGGGGCATAAACGAGCAGTACTTC.

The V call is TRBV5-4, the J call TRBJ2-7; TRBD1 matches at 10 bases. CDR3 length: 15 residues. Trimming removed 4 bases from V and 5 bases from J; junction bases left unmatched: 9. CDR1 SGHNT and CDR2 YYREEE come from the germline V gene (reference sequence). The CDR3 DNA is TGTGCCAGCAGCCAAGACAGGGGGCAGAGCAACGAGCAGTACTTC. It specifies CASSQDRGQSNEQYF. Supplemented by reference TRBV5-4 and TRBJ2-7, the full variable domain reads ETGVTQSPTHLIKTRGQQVTLRCSSQSGHNTVSWYQQALGQGPQFIFQYYREEENGRGNFPPRFSGLQFPNYSSELNVNALELDDSALYLCASSQDRGQSNEQYFGPGTRLTVT.

CDR3 DNA sequence: TGTGCCAGCAGTCTGGGTCGCATACGCACAACTAATGAAAAACTGTTTTTT. Its translation: CASSLGRIRTTNEKLFF. The chain recombines TRBV28 with TRBJ1-4; D is unresolved. Looked up from germline, CDR1 is MDHEN and CDR2 is SYDVKM. This CDR3 comprises 17 residues. V lost 5 bases to trimming and J lost 0 bases, with 16 bases between them.

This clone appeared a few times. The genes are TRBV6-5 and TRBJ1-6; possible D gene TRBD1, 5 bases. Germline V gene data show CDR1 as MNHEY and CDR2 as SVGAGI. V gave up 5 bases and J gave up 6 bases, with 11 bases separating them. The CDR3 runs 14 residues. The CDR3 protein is CASSQGGGNSPLHF. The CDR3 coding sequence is TGTGCCAGCAGTCAGGGTGGGGGTAATTCACCCCTCCACTTT.

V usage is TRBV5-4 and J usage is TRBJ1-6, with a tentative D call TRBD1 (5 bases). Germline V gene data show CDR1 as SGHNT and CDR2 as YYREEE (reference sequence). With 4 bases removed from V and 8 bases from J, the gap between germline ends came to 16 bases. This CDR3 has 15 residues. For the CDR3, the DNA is TGTGCCAGCAGCGCCGCAGGGCGAAGTGATTCACCCCTCCACTTT. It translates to CASSAAGRSDSPLHF.